This passage covers 17 T cell receptor beta chains from one sample sequenced in a study of cytotoxic CD8 clonotypes in ibrutinib-treated CLL. The assay was immunoSEQ multiplex PCR, and TCRdb's table has in-frame clones only and misses some. This table holds 20,000 to 30,000 clones, 65% to 75% found once. Sequences were derived from PBMCs, sampled after 24 months of ibrutinib treatment. Receptors originate from a human donor with chronic lymphocytic leukemia.

This clone appeared many times. The chain uses TRBV27 and TRBJ1-4, with a possible D match to TRBD1 (5 bases). CDR1 is MNHEY and CDR2 is SMNVEV in the germline V gene (reference sequence). The CDR3 length is 15 residues. V lost 6 bases to trimming and J lost 9 bases, with 20 bases between them. This chain's CDR3 is CASRGKTRDAKKLFF. CDR3 in DNA: TGTGCCAGCAGGGGCAAGACCCGGGACGCAAAAAAACTGTTTTTT.

The chain combines TRBV7-8 with TRBJ2-5; 11 bases fit TRBD2. CDR1 is SGHVS, CDR2 FQNEAQ, per germline. The CDR3 is 16 residues long. Trimming removed 7 bases from V and 5 bases from J; junction bases left unmatched: 12. The CDR3, as DNA: TGTGCCAGCAACCAACTAGCGGGGGTGCGCTTCGAGACCCAGTACTTC. Translated: CASNQLAGVRFETQYF.

The chain has TRBV5-1 and TRBJ1-6, with 7 bases identical to TRBD1. The CDR3 length is 13 residues. In germline, CDR1 is SGHRS, CDR2 YFSETQ. Trimming took 5 bases from V and 9 from J; bases not matched to a gene: 5. The DNA of the CDR3 is TGCGCCAGCAGAGGAAGGGGGCTTTCACCCCTCCACTTT. It translates to CASRGRGLSPLHF.

This clone has only one observation. The V call is TRBV7-7, the J call TRBJ2-2; the D call may be TRBD1 or TRBD2 (5 bases each). The V gene's germline CDR1 is SSHAT and CDR2 FNYEAQ (reference sequence). Trimming removed 11 bases at V and 4 bases at J, with 14 bases between. This CDR3 has 13 amino acids. The CDR3 is CASGQGSTGELFF. The CDR3, as DNA: TGTGCCTCGGGGCAGGGAAGCACCGGGGAGCTGTTTTTT.

This clone was seen a handful of times. V and J are TRBV7-9 and TRBJ1-4; 8 nucleotides align to TRBD1. Germline V lookup: CDR1 SEHNR, CDR2 FQNEAQ (reference sequence). V lost 4 bases and J lost 3; bases outside the gene matches: 10. The CDR3 loop spans 17 amino acids. This CDR3 reads CASSYHGQGPSNEKLFF. CDR3 in DNA: TGTGCCAGCAGCTACCACGGACAGGGTCCTTCTAATGAAAAACTGTTTTTT.

The gene calls are TRBV10-1 and TRBJ2-2; D is uncertain. The CDR3 is 12 amino acids. Germline values: CDR1 WNHNN, CDR2 SYGVQD (reference sequence). V lost 4 bases to trimming and J lost 5 bases, with 5 bases between them. CDR3 protein: CASSGETGELFF. CDR3 coding DNA: TGCGCCAGCAGTGGAGAGACCGGGGAGCTGTTTTTT.

The J gene is TRBJ1-2, the V gene TRBV5-1; the D gene is possibly TRBD1 (6 bases). The CDR3 contains 15 residues. In germline, CDR1 is SGHRS, CDR2 YFSETQ. With 0 bases removed from V and 8 bases from J, the gap between germline ends came to 17 bases. CDR3 in DNA: TGCGCCAGCAGCTTGGCTCGAGGGACACAGACCGGCTACACCTTC. Its translation is CASSLARGTQTGYTF.

The chain uses TRBV7-9 and TRBJ2-3; D is uncertain. Germline V gene data show CDR1 as SEHNR and CDR2 as FQNEAQ (reference sequence). Trimming stripped 9 bases from V and 4 bases from J, with 17 bases between. The CDR3 is made up of 14 amino acids. The CDR3 region is CASSSQTSADTQYF. CDR3 in DNA: TGTGCCAGTTCCAGCCAGACGTCCGCAGATACGCAGTATTTT.

V usage is TRBV5-6 and J usage is TRBJ1-2; D is uncertain. Trimming removed 0 bases at V and 3 bases at J, with 6 bases between. Germline CDR1 SGHDT, CDR2 YYEEEE. CDR3 length: 13 amino acids. CDR3 protein: CASSLGSDYGYTF. The CDR3 nucleotides read TGTGCCAGCAGCTTGGGCTCCGACTATGGCTACACCTTC.

The chain is built from TRBV4-1 and TRBJ2-1, with 15 bases aligning to TRBD2. V gave up 3 bases and J gave up 6 bases; unmatched junction bases: 6. CDR1 and CDR2 (germline): MGHRA, YSYEKL. This CDR3 is 17 amino acids long. As DNA, the CDR3 is TGCGCCAGCAGCCAGCGGACTAGCGGGGGGGCCCTCAATGAGCAGTTCTTC. Translating gives CASSQRTSGGALNEQFF.

The chain uses TRBV29-1 and TRBJ2-1; a weak D match, TRBD2 (5 bases). The CDR3 spans 13 residues. Germline V gives CDR1 SQVTM, CDR2 ANQGSEA. V lost 7 bases and J lost 7, with 17 bases in between. The DNA of the CDR3 is TGCAGCGGCAACCTCGGGGTTGGGAATGAGCAGTTCTTC. The encoded protein is CSGNLGVGNEQFF.

The chain joins TRBV6-1 to TRBJ1-3; D is unresolved. The germline CDR1 and CDR2 sequences are MNHNS and SASEGT. V lost 3 bases and J 0 bases, leaving 6 bases between the germline ends. The CDR3 extends over 14 amino acids. The CDR3 spells CASSDVLSGNTIYF. The CDR3 nucleotides are TGTGCCAGCAGTGATGTGCTCTCTGGAAACACCATATATTTT.

The chain joins TRBV12-1 to TRBJ1-1; the table's D call, TRBD1, was not checked against the DNA. TRBV12-1 corresponds to a pseudogene. The CDR3 is made up of 14 amino acids. Here the CDR3 reads CASSTRQKNTEAFF. The CDR3 DNA is TGTGCCAGCAGCACCAGACAGAAGAACACTGAAGCTTTCTTT.

This clone was detected only a few times. This chain joins TRBV19 and TRBJ1-1, with no clear D. Per germline, CDR1 LNHDA and CDR2 SQIVND (reference sequence). The V end was cut by 4 bases, the J end by 0 bases, with 9 bases between. This CDR3 comprises 14 residues. The CDR3: CASSTQNLNTEAFF. CDR3 coding DNA: TGTGCCAGTAGTACTCAAAACTTGAACACTGAAGCTTTCTTT.

This clone was seen repeatedly, ten times or more. The chain uses TRBV4-1 and TRBJ1-6; TRBD1 matches at 9 bases. Per germline, CDR1 MGHRA and CDR2 YSYEKL. This CDR3 spans 16 amino acids. The V and J ends lost 3 bases and 8 bases, in that order; junction bases with no gene match: 8. DNA of the CDR3: TGCGCCAGCAGCCATTCCGGGACAGGGTGGGATTCACCCCTCCACTTT. Its protein product is CASSHSGTGWDSPLHF.

The V call is TRBV19, the J call TRBJ2-7; perhaps TRBD2 as D (6 bases). V lost 3 bases, J lost 5 bases, and 8 bases lay in between. This CDR3 spans 12 amino acids. Germline lookup yields CDR1 LNHDA and CDR2 SQIVND (reference sequence). The CDR3 sequence: CASSIGEDEQYF. The CDR3 DNA follows: TGTGCCAGTAGTATCGGGGAGGACGAGCAGTACTTC.

The rearrangement uses TRBV29-1 and TRBJ2-5; 7 bases align to TRBD1. CDR1 and CDR2 from the germline V gene are SQVTM and ANQGSEA. With 4 bases clipped from V and 2 bases from J, the junction kept 7 bases outside the gene matches. This CDR3 contains 14 residues. The CDR3 DNA reads as TGCAGCGTTGTGAGAGTGGACAGGCAAGAGACCCAGTACTTC. It is translated as CSVVRVDRQETQYF.